This T cell receptor (beta chain) was profiled in a study of response to subunit inactivated influenza vaccine listed by TCRdb under 2018. Regarding the research as a whole: Deep quantitative T cell receptor repertoire profiling was used in the study to track responses to a trivalent subunit inactivated influenza vaccine.

The germline ends are 14 bases apart after V is trimmed by 10 bases and J by 1 base. CDR1 MNHEY and CDR2 SVGEGT are derived from the germline V gene. From cysteine to phenylalanine, the CDR3 is 13 amino acids long. Only the CDR3 part of the read is kept: 39 bases, read in frame from the first base. This clonotype was seen a handful of times. Its cognate antigen has yet to be identified. One base away there is no much larger clone; base qualities are not given. The library was produced with RT-PCR. This sample was sequenced with an Illumina HiSeq 2500. Using fastp trimming at Q25 and MiXCR clonotype assembly, TCRdb reanalyzed the public sequencing data and kept in-frame beta chains. One record per CDR3 amino acid sequence lists the most common genes and DNA. The sample table shows 400,000 to 650,000 distinct CDR3 sequences, and approximately 7.7% are seen once. The ten largest clones represent roughly 13% of the sample.

The paper as a whole reports these results and caveats: The authors proposed that each seasonal influenza vaccination may bring in only a limited number of new T cells.

This receptor was obtained from a man between 50 and 75 years old who received an inactivated influenza vaccine. Donor details come from another sample of the same person, matched by shared clones. In this chain, TRBV6-2 or TRBV6-3 is recombined with TRBJ2-7, and perhaps TRBD2 as D gene, on 5 matching bases. This material consisted of PBMCs from blood, taken 23 months after vaccination. The CDR3 reads CATRGSYSYEQYF. Read as DNA, the sequence is TGTGCCACCAGAGGGTCCTATTCCTACGAGCAGTACTTC.